The entry that follows covers one T cell receptor beta chain sequence. Sequencing used immunoSEQ multiplex PCR; TCRdb keeps in-frame clones, though not all of them. Of 40,000 or so clones listed, roughly 87% were seen once; the top ten hold around 17%. These data are taken from a study of graft-versus-host responses after intestinal transplantation. Tissue processing of the graft released intraepithelial and lamina propria lymphocytes from it. Per the germline V gene, CDR1 is SNHLY and CDR2 is FYNNEI. Trimming cost V 8 bases and J 15 bases; bases outside gene matches: 7. The CDR3 consists of 10 residues.

The source is a human patient who received an intestinal transplant, so some T cells may come from the graft donor. The sequenced sample was ileum tissue, obtained approximately 200 days after intestinal transplant. The chain joins TRBV2 to TRBJ2-1; 7 bases are a match to TRBD2. Here the CDR3 reads CASDGGSRFF. The CDR3 DNA reads TGTGCCAGCGACGGGGGGTCCCGGTTCTTC.